This T cell receptor (beta chain) was sequenced during a study of T cell repertoires in cytomegalovirus infection. Study in general: In public TCR beta signatures, there were indications of both CMV infection and matching HLA type. Findings and limits, study-wide: The cumulative frequency of public TCR beta families identified carriers of CMV plus the relevant HLA.

V was pared by 5 bases and J by 8 bases, with 13 bases between. In germline, CDR1 is SEHNR, CDR2 FQNEAQ (reference sequence). The CDR3 has 13 amino acids. A single record per CDR3 protein comes from TCRdb applying MiXCR to the reads. Among about 27,000 distinct CDR3 sequences, around 20% were seen once, and the ten largest hold roughly 80%. As for this clonotype: Its antigen is as yet unknown.

The rearrangement uses TRBV7-9 and TRBJ2-1, with D perhaps matching TRBD2 (6 bases). The material was CD8+ T cells from cultured PBMCs, obtained from culture after CMV antigen stimulation. The TCR comes from a human donor in good health (CMV status not recorded). Some clones in this sample may be carry-over from other donors' samples. DNA of the CDR3: TGTGCCAGCAGCCGAGGCGGGACTGATGAGCAGTTCTTC. This codes for CASSRGGTDEQFF.